This T cell receptor (beta chain) was retrieved from a study of T cell responses to AZD1222 COVID-19 vaccine. The data were produced by immunoSEQ multiplex PCR, yet TCRdb's version contains in-frame clones alone and is incomplete. This table has about 93,000 clones, around 86% appearing once. Trimming removed 5 bases at V and 0 bases at J, with 10 bases between. The CDR3 sequence is 14 residues long. Germline CDR1 SGHNT, CDR2 YYREEE (reference sequence). V gene TRBV5-4 combines with J gene TRBJ2-3; D is possibly TRBD1 (6 bases). The material was peripheral blood, obtained on day 0 of AZD1222 vaccination. The receptor was derived from an adult in good health. This chain's CDR3 is CASRTDRSTDTQYF. The CDR3 DNA sequence: TGTGCCAGCAGGACCGACAGGAGCACAGATACGCAGTATTTT.